These 8 T cell receptor beta chains originate from one sample sequenced in a study of cytomegalovirus exposure and HLA in healthy donors. 13 Jbeta primers and 60 Vbeta primers were used for the PCR. The repertoire was sequenced with immunoSEQ multiplex PCR; TCRdb's copy has only in-frame clones and lacks some. Found here are approximately 160,000 clones, roughly 87% of them singletons; the top ten hold roughly 1.6%. The sequenced material came from PBMCs. Receptor source: a girl aged 10-17 years in good health and CMV-seropositive.

The chain links TRBV27 to TRBJ2-2, with D possibly being TRBD2 (5 bases). CDR1 is MNHEY, CDR2 SMNVEV, per germline (reference sequence). V was pared by 6 bases and J by 7 bases, with 15 bases between. The CDR3 loop spans 14 amino acids. The CDR3 here is CASRPSLGIGELFF. The CDR3 region has the DNA TGTGCCAGCAGACCCTCCCTCGGGATCGGGGAGCTGTTTTTT.

V gene TRBV10-3 combines with J gene TRBJ2-1; 14 bases map to TRBD2. The CDR3 has 18 amino acids. V lost 4 bases and J lost 0; bases outside the gene matches: 5. In germline, CDR1 is ENHRY, CDR2 SYGVKD. The chain's CDR3 is CAISAGTSGSSSYNEQFF. For the CDR3, the DNA is TGTGCCATCAGTGCCGGGACTAGCGGGAGTTCCTCCTACAATGAGCAGTTCTTC.

J is TRBJ1-2 and V is TRBV6-5; 8 positions agree with TRBD1. Trimming cost V 6 bases and J 0 bases; bases outside gene matches: 6. CDR1 and CDR2 (germline): MNHEY, SVGAGI. The CDR3 has 15 residues. DNA for the CDR3: TGTGCCAGCAGAAGAGGGACAGGAACTAACTATGGCTACACCTTC. Amino acids: CASRRGTGTNYGYTF.

The chain employs TRBV27 and TRBJ2-6, with D tentatively TRBD1 (6 bases). The germline gives CDR1 MNHEY, CDR2 SMNVEV (reference sequence). The CDR3 loop spans 16 amino acids. V shed 3 bases and J shed 0 bases, with 9 bases lying between them. The CDR3 is CASSLDSVSGANVLTF. The CDR3 coding sequence is TGTGCCAGCAGTTTGGACAGCGTCTCTGGGGCCAACGTCCTGACTTTC.

The rearrangement uses TRBV7-9 and TRBJ1-5; possibly TRBD1 for D (5 bases). This CDR3 is 14 amino acids long. CDR1 is SEHNR, CDR2 FQNEAQ, per germline (reference sequence). Trimming took off 5 bases at V and 5 bases at J, with 13 bases between the two ends. DNA for the CDR3: TGTGCCAGCAGCCGAGACAGTATACATCAGCCCCAGCATTTT. Its translation: CASSRDSIHQPQHF.

This clone turned up a few times. This chain joins TRBV5-5 and TRBJ1-2; 7 bases match TRBD1. Trimming at V came to 4 bases and at J to 4 bases, leaving 13 bases not matched to a gene. CDR1 SGHKS and CDR2 YYEKEE come from the germline V gene (reference sequence). The CDR3 runs 16 residues. Here the CDR3 reads CASSLFSGGAPYGYTF. The CDR3 bases are TGTGCCAGCAGCCTTTTCTCAGGGGGTGCGCCCTATGGCTACACCTTC.

The chain uses TRBV28 and TRBJ2-7, with 9 nucleotides matching TRBD1. After removal of 5 bases from V and 0 bases from J, the junction contained 5 bases not matched to a gene. The CDR3 has 15 residues. CDR1 is MDHEN and CDR2 is SYDVKM in the germline V gene. CDR3 amino acids: CASSDQGQGSYEQYF. The CDR3 nucleotides read TGTGCCAGCAGTGATCAGGGACAGGGCTCCTACGAGCAGTACTTC. The complete variable domain, with remaining parts taken from reference TRBV28 and TRBJ2-7, reads DVKVTQSSRYLVKRTGEKVFLECVQDMDHENMFWYRQDPGLGLRLIYFSYDVKMKEKGDIPEGYSVSREKKERFSLILESASTNQTSMYLCASSDQGQGSYEQYFGPGTRLTVT.

In this sample, this clone turned up a few times. The chain uses TRBV6-1 and TRBJ1-1; 8 nucleotides line up with TRBD1. CDR3 length equals 14 residues. CDR1 is MNHNS, CDR2 SASEGT, per germline. After removal of 10 bases from V and 1 base from J, the junction contained 8 bases not matched to a gene. The CDR3 reads CATGRDRSNTEAFF. DNA of the CDR3: TGTGCCACGGGAAGGGACAGGTCGAACACTGAAGCTTTCTTT.